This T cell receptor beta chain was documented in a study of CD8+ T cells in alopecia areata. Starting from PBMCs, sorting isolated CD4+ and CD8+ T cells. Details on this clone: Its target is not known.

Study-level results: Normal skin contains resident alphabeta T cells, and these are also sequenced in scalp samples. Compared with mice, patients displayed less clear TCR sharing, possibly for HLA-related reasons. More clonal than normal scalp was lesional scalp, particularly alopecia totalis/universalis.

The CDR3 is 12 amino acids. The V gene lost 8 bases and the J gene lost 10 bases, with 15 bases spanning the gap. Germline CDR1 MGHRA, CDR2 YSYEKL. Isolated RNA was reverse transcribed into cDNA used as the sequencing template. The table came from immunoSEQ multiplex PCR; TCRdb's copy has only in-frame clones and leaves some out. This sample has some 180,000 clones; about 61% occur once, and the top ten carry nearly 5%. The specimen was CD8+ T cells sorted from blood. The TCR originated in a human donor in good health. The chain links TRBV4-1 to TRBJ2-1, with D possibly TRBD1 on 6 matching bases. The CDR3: CASSPGGSEQFF. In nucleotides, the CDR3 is TGCGCCAGCTCCCCTGGGGGCTCCGAGCAGTTCTTC.